The clone carrying this TCR beta chain was recorded once. What it binds is not known. This sample was included in a study of T cells in localized non-small cell lung cancer. Whole-study findings and limits: Density of T cells in blood, when higher, went with longer overall survival.

The germline CDR1 and CDR2 sequences are MDHEN and SYDVKM. With 5 bases removed from V and 2 bases from J, the gap between germline ends came to 14 bases. The CDR3 has 15 amino acids. TCRdb keeps only in-frame clones here, not all; method: immunoSEQ multiplex PCR. Here the sample spans around 15,000 clones, roughly nine tenths being singletons. The rearrangement links TRBV28 to TRBJ2-3; unclear D gene. This TCR derives from a man between 40 and 75 years old with stage III lung adenocarcinoma. Sequenced material: peripheral blood mononuclear cells, taken before any cancer treatment. The CDR3 protein is CASSPNSGFTDTQYF. The CDR3 bases are TGTGCCAGCAGTCCTAACTCCGGATTCACAGATACGCAGTATTTT.